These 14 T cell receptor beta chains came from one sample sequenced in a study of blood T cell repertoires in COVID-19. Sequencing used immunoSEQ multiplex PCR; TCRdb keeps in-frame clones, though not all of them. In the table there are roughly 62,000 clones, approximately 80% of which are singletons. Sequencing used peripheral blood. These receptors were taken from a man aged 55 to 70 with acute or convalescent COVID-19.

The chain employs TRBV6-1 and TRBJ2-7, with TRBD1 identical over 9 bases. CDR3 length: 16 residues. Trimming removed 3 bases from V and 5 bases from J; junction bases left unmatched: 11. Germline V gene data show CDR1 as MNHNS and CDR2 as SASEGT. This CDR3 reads CASSDPRDRVVHEQYF. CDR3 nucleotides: TGTGCCAGCAGTGACCCCCGGGACAGGGTGGTCCACGAGCAGTACTTC.

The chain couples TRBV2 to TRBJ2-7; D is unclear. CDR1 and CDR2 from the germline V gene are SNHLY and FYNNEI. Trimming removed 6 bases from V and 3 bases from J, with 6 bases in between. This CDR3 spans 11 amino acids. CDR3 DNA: TGTGCCAGCAGATATGTCTACGAGCAGTACTTC. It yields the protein CASRYVYEQYF.

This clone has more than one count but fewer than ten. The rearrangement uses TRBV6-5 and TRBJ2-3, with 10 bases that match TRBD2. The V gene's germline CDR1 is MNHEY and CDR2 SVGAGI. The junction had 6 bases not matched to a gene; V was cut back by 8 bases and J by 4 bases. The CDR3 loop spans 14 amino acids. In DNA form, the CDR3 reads TGTGCCAGCCTAGCGGGAGTCGGGGCAGATACGCAGTATTTT. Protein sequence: CASLAGVGADTQYF.

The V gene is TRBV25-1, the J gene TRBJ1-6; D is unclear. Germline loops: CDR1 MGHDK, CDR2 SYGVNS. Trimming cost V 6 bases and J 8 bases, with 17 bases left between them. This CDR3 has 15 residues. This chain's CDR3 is CASRTGIGGYSPLHF. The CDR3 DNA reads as TGTGCCAGCAGAACCGGGATAGGCGGGTATTCACCCCTCCACTTT.

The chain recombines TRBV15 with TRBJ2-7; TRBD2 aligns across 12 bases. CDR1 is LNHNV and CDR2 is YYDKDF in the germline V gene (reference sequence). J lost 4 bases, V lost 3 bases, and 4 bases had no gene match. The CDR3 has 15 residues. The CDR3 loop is CATSSRLAGEYEQYF. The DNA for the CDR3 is TGTGCCACCAGCAGTAGACTAGCGGGGGAGTACGAGCAGTACTTC.

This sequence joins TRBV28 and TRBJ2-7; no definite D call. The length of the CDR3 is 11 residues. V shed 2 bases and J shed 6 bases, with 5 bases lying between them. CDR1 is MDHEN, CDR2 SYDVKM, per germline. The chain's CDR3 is CASSLVGEQYF. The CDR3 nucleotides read TGTGCCAGCAGTTTAGTCGGCGAGCAGTACTTC.

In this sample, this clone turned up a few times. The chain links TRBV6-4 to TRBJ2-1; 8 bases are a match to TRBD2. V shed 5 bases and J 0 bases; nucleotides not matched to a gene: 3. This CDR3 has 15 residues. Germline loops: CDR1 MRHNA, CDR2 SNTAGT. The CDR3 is CASSKRESSYNEQFF. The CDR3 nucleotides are TGTGCCAGCAGTAAGCGGGAGAGCTCCTACAATGAGCAGTTCTTC.

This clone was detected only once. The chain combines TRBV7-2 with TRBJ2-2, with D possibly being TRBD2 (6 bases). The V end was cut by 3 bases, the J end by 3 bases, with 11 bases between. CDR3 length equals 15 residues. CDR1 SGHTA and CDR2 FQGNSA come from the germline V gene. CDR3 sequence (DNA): TGTGCCAGCAGCTTCGGGAGCGGGTACACCGGGGAGCTGTTTTTT. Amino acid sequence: CASSFGSGYTGELFF.

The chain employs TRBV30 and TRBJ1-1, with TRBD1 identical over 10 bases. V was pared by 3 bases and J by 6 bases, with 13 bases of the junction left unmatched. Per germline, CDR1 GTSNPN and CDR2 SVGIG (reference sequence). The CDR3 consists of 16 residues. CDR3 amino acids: CAWSRTGGRRGAEAFF. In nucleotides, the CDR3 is TGTGCCTGGAGCCGGACAGGGGGGCGTAGGGGCGCTGAAGCTTTCTTT.

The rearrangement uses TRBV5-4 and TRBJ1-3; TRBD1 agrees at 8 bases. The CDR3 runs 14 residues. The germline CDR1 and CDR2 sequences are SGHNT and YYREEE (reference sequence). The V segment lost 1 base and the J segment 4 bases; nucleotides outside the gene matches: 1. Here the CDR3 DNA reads TGTGCCAGCAGCTTGTACAGGGGGGGAAACACCATATATTTT. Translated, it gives CASSLYRGGNTIYF.

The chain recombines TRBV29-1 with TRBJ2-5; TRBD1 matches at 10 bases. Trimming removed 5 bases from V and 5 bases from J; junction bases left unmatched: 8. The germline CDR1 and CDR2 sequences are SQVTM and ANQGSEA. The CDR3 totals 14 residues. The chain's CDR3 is CSVWDRGVWETQYF. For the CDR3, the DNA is TGCAGCGTTTGGGACAGGGGAGTATGGGAGACCCAGTACTTC.

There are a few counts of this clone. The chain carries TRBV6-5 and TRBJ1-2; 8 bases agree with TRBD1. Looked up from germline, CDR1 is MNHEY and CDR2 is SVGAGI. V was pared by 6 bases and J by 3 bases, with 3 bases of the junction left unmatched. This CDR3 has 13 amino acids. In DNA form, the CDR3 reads TGTGCCAGCAGCCTGGGACAGGACTATGGCTACACCTTC. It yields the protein CASSLGQDYGYTF.

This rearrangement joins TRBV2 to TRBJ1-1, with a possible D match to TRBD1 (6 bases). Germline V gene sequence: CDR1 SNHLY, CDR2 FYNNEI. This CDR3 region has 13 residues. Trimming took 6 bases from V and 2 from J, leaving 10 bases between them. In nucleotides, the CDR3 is TGTGCCAGCAGCGCAGGGGAAAACACTGAAGCTTTCTTT. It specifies CASSAGENTEAFF.

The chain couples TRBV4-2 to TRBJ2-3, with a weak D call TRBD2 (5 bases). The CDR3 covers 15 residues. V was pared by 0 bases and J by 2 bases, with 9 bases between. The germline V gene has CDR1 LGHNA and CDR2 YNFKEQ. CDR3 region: CASSQDRRVTDTQYF. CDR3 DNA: TGTGCCAGCAGCCAAGATAGGCGGGTCACAGATACGCAGTATTTT.